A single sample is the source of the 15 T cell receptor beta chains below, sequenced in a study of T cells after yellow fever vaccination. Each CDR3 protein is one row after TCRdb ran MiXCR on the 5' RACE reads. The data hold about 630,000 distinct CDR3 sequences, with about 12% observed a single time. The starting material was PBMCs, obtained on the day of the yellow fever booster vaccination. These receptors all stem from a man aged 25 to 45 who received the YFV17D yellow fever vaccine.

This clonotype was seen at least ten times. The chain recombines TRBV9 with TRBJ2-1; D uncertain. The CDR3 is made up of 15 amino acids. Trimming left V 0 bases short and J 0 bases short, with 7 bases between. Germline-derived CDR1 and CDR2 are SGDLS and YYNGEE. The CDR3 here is CASSVDPSSYNEQFF. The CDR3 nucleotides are TGTGCCAGCAGCGTAGATCCGAGCTCCTACAATGAGCAGTTCTTC.

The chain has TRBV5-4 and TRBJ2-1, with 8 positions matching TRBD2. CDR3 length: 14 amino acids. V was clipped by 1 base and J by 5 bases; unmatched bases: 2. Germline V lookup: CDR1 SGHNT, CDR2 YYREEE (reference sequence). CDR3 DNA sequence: TGTGCCAGCAGCTTGACAGCGGGAGACAATGAGCAGTTCTTC. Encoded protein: CASSLTAGDNEQFF. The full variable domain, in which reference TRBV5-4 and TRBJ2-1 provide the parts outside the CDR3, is ETGVTQSPTHLIKTRGQQVTLRCSSQSGHNTVSWYQQALGQGPQFIFQYYREEENGRGNFPPRFSGLQFPNYSSELNVNALELDDSALYLCASSLTAGDNEQFFGPGTRLTVL.

Here the CDR3 reads CSARDEFPEQYF. Here the CDR3 DNA reads TGCAGTGCTAGAGATGAGTTCCCAGAGCAGTACTTC. The chain uses TRBV20-1 and TRBJ2-7; the D is unclear. The germline CDR1 and CDR2 sequences are DFQATT and SNEGSKA (reference sequence). The CDR3 runs to 12 residues. V lost 0 bases and J lost 7, with 10 bases in between.

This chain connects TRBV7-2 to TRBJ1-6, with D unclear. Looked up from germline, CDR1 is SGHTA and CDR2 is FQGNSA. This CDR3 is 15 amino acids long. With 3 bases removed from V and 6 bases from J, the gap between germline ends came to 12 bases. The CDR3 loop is CASSLGVRGNSPLHF. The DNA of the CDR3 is TGTGCCAGCAGCTTGGGTGTACGGGGTAATTCACCCCTCCACTTT.

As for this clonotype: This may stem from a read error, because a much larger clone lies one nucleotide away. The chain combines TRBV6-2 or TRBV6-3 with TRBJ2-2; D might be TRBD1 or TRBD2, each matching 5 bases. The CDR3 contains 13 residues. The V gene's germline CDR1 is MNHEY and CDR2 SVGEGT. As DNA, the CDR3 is TGTGCCAGCCGGGACCAGAGCACCGGGGAGCGGTTTTTT. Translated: CASRDQSTGERFF.

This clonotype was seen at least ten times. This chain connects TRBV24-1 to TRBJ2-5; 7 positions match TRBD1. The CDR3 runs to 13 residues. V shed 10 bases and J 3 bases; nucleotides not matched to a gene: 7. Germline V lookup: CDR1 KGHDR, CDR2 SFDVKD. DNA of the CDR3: TGTGCCACAACTACAGGGGTGGAAGAGACCCAGTACTTC. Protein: CATTTGVEETQYF.

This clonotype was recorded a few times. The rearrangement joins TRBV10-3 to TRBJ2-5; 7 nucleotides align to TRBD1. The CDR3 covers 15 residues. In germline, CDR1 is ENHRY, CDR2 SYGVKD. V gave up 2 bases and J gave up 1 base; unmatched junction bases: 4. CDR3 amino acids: CAISEGDRAQETQYF. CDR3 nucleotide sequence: TGTGCCATCAGTGAGGGAGACAGGGCCCAAGAGACCCAGTACTTC.

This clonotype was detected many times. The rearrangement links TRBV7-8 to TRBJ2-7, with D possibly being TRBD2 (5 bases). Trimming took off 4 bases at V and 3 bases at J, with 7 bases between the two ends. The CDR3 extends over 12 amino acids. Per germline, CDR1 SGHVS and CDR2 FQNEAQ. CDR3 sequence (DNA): TGTGCCAGCAGCTCCCGGGACTACGAGCAGTACTTC. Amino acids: CASSSRDYEQYF.

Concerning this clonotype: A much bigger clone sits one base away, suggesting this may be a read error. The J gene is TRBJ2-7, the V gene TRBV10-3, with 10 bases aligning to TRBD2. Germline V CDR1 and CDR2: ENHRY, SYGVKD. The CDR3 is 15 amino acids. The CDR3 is CAISVAGTSVYGQYF. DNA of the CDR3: TGTGCCATCAGTGTAGCCGGGACTAGCGTCTACGGGCAGTACTTC.

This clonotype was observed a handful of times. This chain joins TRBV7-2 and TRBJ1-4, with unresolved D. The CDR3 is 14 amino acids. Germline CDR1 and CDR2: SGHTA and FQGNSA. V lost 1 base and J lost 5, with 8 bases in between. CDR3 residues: CASSLGGGNEKLFF. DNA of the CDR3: TGTGCCAGCAGCTTAGGAGGCGGGAATGAAAAACTGTTTTTT.

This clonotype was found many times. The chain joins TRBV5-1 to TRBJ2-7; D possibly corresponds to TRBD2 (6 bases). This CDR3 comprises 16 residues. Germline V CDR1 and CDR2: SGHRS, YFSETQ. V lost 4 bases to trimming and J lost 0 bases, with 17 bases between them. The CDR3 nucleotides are TGCGCCAGCAGCACCCGTAGCGGCAGGAGCTCCTACGAGCAGTACTTC. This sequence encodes CASSTRSGRSSYEQYF.

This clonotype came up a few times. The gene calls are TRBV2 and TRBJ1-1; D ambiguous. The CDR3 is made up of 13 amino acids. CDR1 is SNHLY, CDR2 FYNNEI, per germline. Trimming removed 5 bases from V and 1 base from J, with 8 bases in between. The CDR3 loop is CASSSTTNTEAFF. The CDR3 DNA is TGTGCCAGCAGTTCCACTACGAACACTGAAGCTTTCTTT.

The CDR3 reads CASSSQGGGEETQYF. CDR3 nucleotide sequence: TGCGCCAGCAGCTCACAGGGGGGTGGCGAAGAGACCCAGTACTTC. The chain couples TRBV5-1 to TRBJ2-5, with 8 bases aligning to TRBD1. Germline-derived CDR1 and CDR2 are SGHRS and YFSETQ. Trimming at V came to 3 bases and at J to 3 bases, leaving 7 bases not matched to a gene. The CDR3 totals 15 residues.

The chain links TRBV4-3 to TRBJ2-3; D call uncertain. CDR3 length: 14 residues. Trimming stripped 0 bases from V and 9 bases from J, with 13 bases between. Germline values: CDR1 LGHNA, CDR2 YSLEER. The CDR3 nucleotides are TGCGCCAGCAGCCAAGATGCGACCTTATCGACGCAGTATTTT. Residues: CASSQDATLSTQYF.

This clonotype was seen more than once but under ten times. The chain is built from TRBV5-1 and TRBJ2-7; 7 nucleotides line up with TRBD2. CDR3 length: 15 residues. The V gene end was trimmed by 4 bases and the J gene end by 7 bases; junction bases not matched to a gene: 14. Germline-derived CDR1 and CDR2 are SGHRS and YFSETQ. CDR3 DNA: TGCGCCAGCAGCGGAATAGCGGGCAGATCGGATGAGCAGTACTTC. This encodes CASSGIAGRSDEQYF.